The 7 T cell receptor beta chains presented below share a single source sample, sequenced in a study of blood T cell repertoires in COVID-19. Assay used: immunoSEQ multiplex PCR; TCRdb lists only in-frame clones, some missing. Of 50,000 to 75,000 clones in the sample, about nine tenths were seen once. Sequencing input: peripheral blood. Receptors were obtained from a man between 60 and 70 years old with acute or convalescent COVID-19.

This chain uses TRBV6-2 or TRBV6-3 with TRBJ1-1; no firm D call. The length of the CDR3 is 12 residues. Germline V gives CDR1 MNHEY, CDR2 SVGEGT. The V gene lost 2 bases and the J gene lost 6 bases, with 7 bases spanning the gap. The CDR3 is CASSYPPAEAFF. CDR3 DNA sequence: TGTGCCAGCAGTTACCCCCCGGCTGAAGCTTTCTTT.

The chain couples TRBV5-1 to TRBJ2-3; 8 positions agree with TRBD1. The CDR3 spans 17 residues. V shed 0 bases and J 1 base; nucleotides not matched to a gene: 7. Germline CDR1 reads SGHRS; CDR2 reads YFSETQ. This chain's CDR3 is CASSLAGGAWGTDTQYF. The CDR3 DNA reads TGCGCCAGCAGCTTGGCAGGGGGCGCGTGGGGCACAGATACGCAGTATTTT.

The CDR3 protein is CASSEARTGGWYNSPLHF. In nucleotides, the CDR3 is TGTGCCAGCAGTGAAGCGCGGACAGGGGGGTGGTATAATTCACCCCTCCACTTT. The V and J genes are TRBV6-1 and TRBJ1-6, with TRBD1 matching over 10 bases. Unmatched junction bases numbered 6, after V lost 0 bases and J lost 4 bases. There are 18 residues in the CDR3. Germline V CDR1 and CDR2: MNHNS, SASEGT.

V is TRBV15 and J is TRBJ2-7; D might be TRBD2 (5 bases). V was shortened by 1 base and J by 0 bases, with 7 bases between the two germline ends. The CDR3 has 14 residues. Germline CDR1 is LNHNV and CDR2 is YYDKDF (reference sequence). DNA for the CDR3: TGTGCCACCAGCAGAGTGAGGGACTCCTACGAGCAGTACTTC. Residues: CATSRVRDSYEQYF.

The chain carries TRBV7-8 and TRBJ1-4; no clear D. The germline gives CDR1 SGHVS, CDR2 FQNEAQ. There are 16 residues in the CDR3. The V end was cut by 1 base, the J end by 2 bases, with 11 bases between. Written as DNA, the CDR3 is TGTGCCAGCAGCTTAGGGCGCAGGCTCACTAATGAAAAACTGTTTTTT. Amino acid sequence: CASSLGRRLTNEKLFF.

V usage is TRBV23-1 and J usage is TRBJ1-5; D might be TRBD1 (5 bases). TRBV23-1 is filed as an ORF, its function uncertain. There are 16 residues in the CDR3. Trimming took off 7 bases at V and 5 bases at J, with 21 bases between the two ends. The CDR3 nucleotides read TGCGCCAGCACGCCCTACGGGTCGGGGGAATATCAGCCCCAGCATTTT. Protein: CASTPYGSGEYQPQHF.

This clone was found once. The V call is TRBV2, the J call TRBJ1-4; no firm D call. In germline, CDR1 is SNHLY, CDR2 FYNNEI. V was pared by 1 base and J by 5 bases, with 8 bases between. The CDR3 has 14 amino acids. The CDR3 loop reads CASSEGGGNEKLFF. CDR3 DNA sequence: TGTGCCAGCAGTGAAGGAGGAGGGAATGAAAAACTGTTTTTT. Using reference TRBV2 and TRBJ1-4 for the parts outside the CDR3, the full variable domain is EPEVTQTPSHQVTQMGQEVILRCVPISNHLYFYWYRQILGQKVEFLVSFYNNEISEKSEIFDDQFSVERPDGSNFTLKIRSTKLEDSAMYFCASSEGGGNEKLFFGSGTQLSVL.